This entry describes one TCR beta chain. Its antigen is unidentified. These data come from a study of cytomegalovirus exposure and HLA in healthy donors. Use of 60 Vbeta and 13 Jbeta primers characterized the PCR. This table comes from immunoSEQ multiplex PCR, and its TCRdb copy is limited to in-frame clones, with some not included. This sample has about 100,000 clones, with around three quarters found just once. Overall study results and limits: A later analysis associated 15,000 or so TCR beta sequences with HLA alleles at a 0.05 false discovery rate. Cytomegalovirus status was reportedly diagnosed by the classifier with high specificity and sensitivity. Listed as cytomegalovirus-associated were 150 or so TCR beta chains. Immune exposure data for these donors was limited to CMV serostatus.

Trimming removed 2 bases from V and 4 bases from J, with 8 bases in between. Germline values: CDR1 SEHNR, CDR2 FQNEAQ (reference sequence). This CDR3 region has 14 residues. The genes are TRBV7-9 and TRBJ2-2; perhaps TRBD2 as D (6 bases). Input material: PBMCs. This clonotype was sampled from a woman aged 50 to 65 in good health and CMV-seropositive. The CDR3 sequence is CASSLWTTTGELFF. CDR3 nucleotides: TGTGCCAGCAGCTTATGGACTACCACCGGGGAGCTGTTTTTT. The full variable domain, in which reference TRBV7-9 and TRBJ2-2 provide the parts outside the CDR3, is DTGVSQNPRHKITKRGQNVTFRCDPISEHNRLYWYRQTLGQGPEFLTYFQNEAQLEKSRLLSDRFSAERPKGSFSTLEIQRTEQGDSAMYLCASSLWTTTGELFFGEGSRLTVL.